The rows below give T cell receptor beta chains drawn from one sample of a study of Graves' ophthalmopathy and Graves' hyperthyroidism. Using its own MiXCR run on the multiplex PCR reads, TCRdb lists one record per CDR3 protein. The sample lists around 1,200,000 distinct CDR3 sequences, less than 45% occurring once. Sequencing was done on a sample of peripheral blood or thyroid tissue (not recorded which). All receptors derive from an adult man with Graves' hyperthyroidism. The CDR3 runs from the conserved cysteine through the conserved F or W. Each record gives: D gene, J gene, clone size, V gene, CDR3 protein, CDR3 DNA. D genes are given only for firm matches. Size is omitted from some rows. Given values are once, few, many or a class for expanded clones.

d_gene: TRBD1
j_gene: TRBJ2-7
abundance: once
v_gene: TRBV2
CDR3aa: CASSPLPPWDRHYEQYF
CDR3nt: TGTGCCAGCAGTCCTCTACCACCCTGGGACAGGCACTACGAGCAGTACTTC

d_gene: TRBD2
j_gene: TRBJ2-2
abundance: few
v_gene: TRBV12-3/TRBV12-4
CDR3aa: CASTSVVGLDSGELFF
CDR3nt: TGTGCCAGCACCTCAGTCGTAGGACTAGATAGCGGGGAGCTGTTTTTT

d_gene: NA
j_gene: TRBJ1-6
abundance: NA
v_gene: TRBV7-2
CDR3aa: CASSPGTYTPLHF
CDR3nt: TGTGCCAGCAGCCCCGGGACTTATACACCCCTCCACTTT

d_gene: NA
j_gene: TRBJ2-5
abundance: once
v_gene: TRBV4-2
CDR3aa: CASSQDKRWETQYF
CDR3nt: TGTGCCAGCAGCCAAGATAAGAGGTGGGAGACCCAGTACTTC

d_gene: TRBD1
j_gene: TRBJ2-7
abundance: few
v_gene: TRBV9
CDR3aa: CASSEGTGVDYEQYF
CDR3nt: TGTGCCAGCAGCGAAGGGACAGGGGTTGACTACGAGCAGTACTTC

d_gene: NA
j_gene: TRBJ1-3
abundance: few
v_gene: TRBV20-1
CDR3aa: CSARARKKGSGNTIYF
CDR3nt: TGCAGTGCTAGAGCACGCAAAAAGGGCTCTGGAAACACCATATATTTT

d_gene: TRBD1
j_gene: TRBJ1-6
abundance: NA
v_gene: TRBV4-3
CDR3aa: CASSPRTGAKNSPLHF
CDR3nt: TGCGCCAGCAGCCCGCGGACAGGGGCGAAAAATTCACCCCTCCACTTT

d_gene: NA
j_gene: TRBJ1-4
abundance: NA
v_gene: TRBV6-6
CDR3aa: CASSYSGGANEKLLF
CDR3nt: TGTGCCAGCAGTTACTCTGGCGGTGCTAATGAAAAACTGCTTTTT

d_gene: TRBD1
j_gene: TRBJ2-7
abundance: NA
v_gene: TRBV7-9
CDR3aa: CASSQAGTVAYEQYF
CDR3nt: TGCGCCAGCAGCCAAGCAGGGACAGTCGCCTACGAGCAGTACTTC

d_gene: NA
j_gene: TRBJ1-5
abundance: few
v_gene: TRBV20-1
CDR3aa: CSAQSLAGLQETQHF
CDR3nt: TGCAGTGCTCAGTCACTAGCGGGGCTTCAAGAGACCCAGCATTTT

d_gene: NA
j_gene: TRBJ1-1
abundance: NA
v_gene: TRBV6-6
CDR3aa: CASSHHGIEAFF
CDR3nt: TGTGCCAGCAGTCACCACGGGATTGAAGCTTTCTTT

d_gene: NA
j_gene: TRBJ1-2
abundance: many
v_gene: TRBV29-1
CDR3aa: CSGTGSGGYTF
CDR3nt: TGCAGCGGCACAGGGTCGGGTGGCTACACCTTC